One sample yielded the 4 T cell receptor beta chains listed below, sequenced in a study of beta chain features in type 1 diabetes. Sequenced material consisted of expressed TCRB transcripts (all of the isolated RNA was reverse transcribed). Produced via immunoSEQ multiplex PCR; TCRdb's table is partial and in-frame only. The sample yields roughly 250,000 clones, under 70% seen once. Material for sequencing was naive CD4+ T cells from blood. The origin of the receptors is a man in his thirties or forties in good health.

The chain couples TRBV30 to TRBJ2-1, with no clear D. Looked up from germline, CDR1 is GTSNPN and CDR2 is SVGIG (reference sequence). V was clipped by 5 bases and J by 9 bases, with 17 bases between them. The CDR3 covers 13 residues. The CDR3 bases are TGTGCCTGGGTCGGCATAAAATACGGTGAGCAGTTCTTC. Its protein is CAWVGIKYGEQFF.

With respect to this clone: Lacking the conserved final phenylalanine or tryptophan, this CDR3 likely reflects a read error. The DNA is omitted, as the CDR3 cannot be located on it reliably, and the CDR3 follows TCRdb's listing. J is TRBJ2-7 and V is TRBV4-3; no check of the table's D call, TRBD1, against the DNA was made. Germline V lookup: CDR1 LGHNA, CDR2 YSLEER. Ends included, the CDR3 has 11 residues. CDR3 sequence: CASSPAARGNL.

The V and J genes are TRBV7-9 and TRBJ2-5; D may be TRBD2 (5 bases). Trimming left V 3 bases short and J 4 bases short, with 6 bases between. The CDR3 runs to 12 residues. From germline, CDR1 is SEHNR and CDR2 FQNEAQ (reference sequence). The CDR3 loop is CASSFGLETQYF. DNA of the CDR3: TGTGCCAGCAGCTTCGGACTAGAGACCCAGTACTTC.

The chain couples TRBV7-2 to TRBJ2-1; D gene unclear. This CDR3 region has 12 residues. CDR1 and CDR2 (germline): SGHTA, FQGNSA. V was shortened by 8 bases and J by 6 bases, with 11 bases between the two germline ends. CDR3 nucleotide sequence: TGTGCCAGCTCCTTCAATGGCAATGAGCAGTTCTTC. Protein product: CASSFNGNEQFF.